The 28 T cell receptor beta chains below come from one sample, sequenced in a study of CD8 T cells in Susac syndrome. An input of 0.5 to 1 ug of RNA was subjected to reverse transcription using random hexamers. TCRdb independently ran MiXCR on the immunoSEQ multiplex PCR reads; one entry per CDR3 protein. The repertoire includes about 210,000 distinct CDR3 sequences, approximately 95% of them detected once, and 0.075% to 0.095% sits in the top ten. The sequenced sample consisted of CD4+ T cells from PBMCs. The receptors stem from a human donor with multiple sclerosis.

The gene calls are TRBV2 and TRBJ2-5; 7 bases agree with TRBD1. This CDR3 is built from 13 residues. Germline V CDR1 and CDR2: SNHLY, FYNNEI. V was clipped by 6 bases and J by 4 bases; unmatched bases: 5. The CDR3 spells CASSVDRAETQYF. The CDR3 region has the DNA TGTGCCAGCAGCGTCGACAGGGCAGAGACCCAGTACTTC. The full variable domain, its missing parts supplied by reference TRBV2 and TRBJ2-5, is EPEVTQTPSHQVTQMGQEVILRCVPISNHLYFYWYRQILGQKVEFLVSFYNNEISEKSEIFDDQFSVERPDGSNFTLKIRSTKLEDSAMYFCASSVDRAETQYFGPGTRLLVL.

This chain links TRBV30 with TRBJ2-5, with TRBD1 as a possible D gene (5 bases). Trimming removed 3 bases at V and 4 bases at J, with 9 bases between. This CDR3 spans 12 amino acids. Germline V gives CDR1 GTSNPN, CDR2 SVGIG (reference sequence). The CDR3 DNA sequence: TGTGCCTGGAGCCTCGACAGAGAGACCCAGTACTTC. Translated, it gives CAWSLDRETQYF.

The chain carries TRBV27 and TRBJ1-2, with D possibly TRBD1 on 5 matching bases. Trimming removed 1 base at V and 4 bases at J, with 13 bases between. The CDR3 spans 15 residues. Germline values: CDR1 MNHEY, CDR2 SMNVEV (reference sequence). Written as DNA, the CDR3 is TGTGCCAGCAGTTTATATTCAGGGATAGTCTATGGCTACACCTTC. Protein: CASSLYSGIVYGYTF.

CDR3 loop: CASSLGAGRENTEAFF. The CDR3 nucleotides are TGTGCCAGCAGCCTAGGGGCGGGAAGAGAGAACACTGAAGCTTTCTTT. The chain employs TRBV6-1 and TRBJ1-1, with D possibly matching TRBD1 (5 bases). With 6 bases removed from V and 1 base from J, the gap between germline ends came to 18 bases. Looked up from germline, CDR1 is MNHNS and CDR2 is SASEGT. CDR3 length: 16 amino acids.

V is TRBV2 and J is TRBJ1-1, with D maybe TRBD1 (5 bases). V was pared by 10 bases and J by 2 bases, with 8 bases between. Germline CDR1 SNHLY, CDR2 FYNNEI. This CDR3 is built from 11 residues. CDR3 loop: CAIRDNTEAFF. DNA for the CDR3: TGTGCCATTCGGGACAACACTGAAGCTTTCTTT.

The V and J genes are TRBV6-1 and TRBJ1-6; D gene uncertain. The CDR3 spans 12 residues. V lost 1 base, J lost 12 bases, and 7 bases lay in between. Germline V CDR1 and CDR2: MNHNS, SASEGT. CDR3 amino acids: CASSEVGRPLHF. The DNA for the CDR3 is TGTGCCAGCAGTGAAGTGGGGAGACCCCTCCACTTT.

The V call is TRBV11-2, the J call TRBJ2-3; D not resolved. Germline assignment: CDR1 SGHAT and CDR2 FQNNGV. V lost 1 base to trimming and J lost 2 bases, with 7 bases between them. The CDR3 sequence is 14 residues long. The CDR3 loop reads CASSLVGSTDTQYF. CDR3 DNA sequence: TGTGCCAGCAGCTTAGTAGGATCCACAGATACGCAGTATTTT.

This clonotype was seen a single time. The genes are TRBV7-2 and TRBJ2-7; TRBD2 agrees at 11 bases. The ends lost 0 bases at V and 3 bases at J; junction bases unmatched: 7. In germline, CDR1 is SGHTA, CDR2 FQGNSA. The CDR3 spans 17 residues. CDR3 loop: CASSLASVAGGLYEQYF. DNA for the CDR3: TGTGCCAGCAGCTTAGCCTCAGTAGCGGGGGGGCTCTACGAGCAGTACTTC.

V gene TRBV30 combines with J gene TRBJ2-1; 8 nucleotides agree with TRBD2. Germline trimming cut 2 bases from V and 7 bases from J; bases unmatched to any gene: 7. The CDR3 is 14 amino acids. The germline V gene has CDR1 GTSNPN and CDR2 SVGIG (reference sequence). CDR3 residues: CAWSTGTSTNEQFF. CDR3 DNA: TGTGCCTGGAGTACCGGGACTAGTACGAATGAGCAGTTCTTC.

The chain links TRBV7-9 to TRBJ2-1, with D tentatively TRBD1 (6 bases). The CDR3 runs to 15 residues. The ends were cut back, 5 bases at V and 9 bases at J, with 20 bases in the middle. Germline loops: CDR1 SEHNR, CDR2 FQNEAQ (reference sequence). The CDR3 DNA is TGTGCCAGCAGCCCCCAGGGGCTAAAAGGTGGTGAGCAGTTCTTC. It codes for CASSPQGLKGGEQFF.

A few counts support this clonotype. The chain employs TRBV12-3 or TRBV12-4 and TRBJ2-7; D gene unclear. This CDR3 has 13 residues. V shed 3 bases and J shed 0 bases, with 6 bases lying between them. CDR3: CASSFTSSYEQYF. For the CDR3, the DNA is TGTGCCAGCAGTTTCACCAGCTCCTACGAGCAGTACTTC.

This chain uses TRBV20-1 with TRBJ1-1; perhaps TRBD1 as D (6 bases). V lost 3 bases to trimming and J lost 5 bases, with 13 bases between them. The CDR3 extends over 13 amino acids. Looked up from germline, CDR1 is DFQATT and CDR2 is SNEGSKA (reference sequence). The CDR3 DNA is TGCAGTGCTAGGGGTGGACAGAAGACTGAAGCTTTCTTT. Translation gives CSARGGQKTEAFF.

This rearrangement joins TRBV30 to TRBJ2-5; the D gene is possibly TRBD1 (6 bases). The germline V gene encodes CDR1 GTSNPN and CDR2 SVGIG (reference sequence). V was pared by 3 bases and J by 7 bases, with 18 bases between. The CDR3 contains 14 residues. Here the CDR3 DNA reads TGTGCCTGGAGGAGCAGGGGCAGTCGGGCGACCCAGTACTTC. It codes for CAWRSRGSRATQYF.

J is TRBJ2-5 and V is TRBV14; no definite D call. V was shortened by 0 bases and J by 7 bases, with 6 bases between the two germline ends. This CDR3 has 12 amino acids. Germline V CDR1 and CDR2: SGHDN, FVKESK. DNA of the CDR3: TGTGCCAGCAGCCAAGATCGAGGGACCCAGTACTTC. Translated, it gives CASSQDRGTQYF.

DNA for the CDR3: TGTGCCACCAGTGATCCTGACAATGAGCAGTTCTTC. Translating it yields CATSDPDNEQFF. The genes are TRBV24-1 and TRBJ2-1; no firm D call. Trimming took 3 bases from V and 5 from J, leaving 4 bases between them. Germline V gene data show CDR1 as KGHDR and CDR2 as SFDVKD. The CDR3 runs 12 residues.

This chain joins TRBV12-3 or TRBV12-4 and TRBJ2-6, with a tentative D call TRBD1 (5 bases). This CDR3 comprises 16 residues. With 3 bases removed from V and 2 bases from J, the gap between germline ends came to 11 bases. In DNA, the CDR3 is TGTGCCAGCAGTTTTGCTAAGGGGACTGGGGCCAACGTCCTGACTTTC. It encodes CASSFAKGTGANVLTF.

The chain couples TRBV7-8 to TRBJ2-7; D ambiguous. The length of the CDR3 is 14 residues. Germline assignment: CDR1 SGHVS and CDR2 FQNEAQ. The germline V and J ends were trimmed by 8 bases and 4 bases, with 18 bases remaining between them. The CDR3 coding sequence is TGTGCCAGCGTCAGCACGAGAGCTTCGTACGAGCAGTACTTC. Translation gives CASVSTRASYEQYF.

The rearrangement joins TRBV12-3 or TRBV12-4 to TRBJ1-1; TRBD1 is a possible D gene (6 bases). V was pared by 4 bases and J by 3 bases, with 18 bases between. CDR3 size: 16 residues. The CDR3 sequence is CASSSGEGRVHTEAFF. The CDR3 coding sequence is TGTGCCAGCAGTTCAGGGGAAGGAAGAGTCCACACTGAAGCTTTCTTT.

This chain links TRBV3-1 with TRBJ1-1; a possible D gene is TRBD1 (5 bases). There are 13 residues in the CDR3. Trimming cost V 4 bases and J 8 bases, with 14 bases left between them. Germline V gene lookup returns CDR1 LGHDT and CDR2 YNNKEL (reference sequence). CDR3 protein: CASSRDLGGEAFF. Here the CDR3 DNA reads TGTGCCAGCAGCCGGGACCTAGGAGGCGAAGCTTTCTTT.

The chain employs TRBV9 and TRBJ2-5, with a weak D call TRBD1 (5 bases). The germline V gene encodes CDR1 SGDLS and CDR2 YYNGEE. The CDR3 is 13 amino acids. V lost 0 bases and J 2 bases, leaving 5 bases between the germline ends. The CDR3 nucleotides are TGTGCCAGCAGCGTAGACAGGCAAGAGACCCAGTACTTC. This encodes CASSVDRQETQYF.

The chain carries TRBV20-1 and TRBJ2-1; 8 nucleotides match TRBD2. Looked up from germline, CDR1 is DFQATT and CDR2 is SNEGSKA (reference sequence). The CDR3 consists of 14 residues. V shed 4 bases, J shed 4 bases, and the junction held 6 bases outside the gene matches. CDR3 in amino acids: CSAMAAGAYNEQFF. In nucleotides, the CDR3 is TGCAGTGCTATGGCAGCGGGAGCATACAATGAGCAGTTCTTC.

Only one count was recorded for this clonotype. V gene TRBV30 combines with J gene TRBJ1-5, with D hard to call. The germline CDR1 and CDR2 sequences are GTSNPN and SVGIG (reference sequence). CDR3 length equals 13 residues. V shed 1 base and J shed 5 bases, with 9 bases lying between them. Here the CDR3 DNA reads TGTGCCTGGAGTGACCATCGGGATCAGCCCCAGCATTTT. Its protein is CAWSDHRDQPQHF.

In nucleotides, the CDR3 is TGTGCCATACAGGGAGGGACAGATACGCAGTATTTT. Its translation is CAIQGGTDTQYF. The J gene is TRBJ2-3, the V gene TRBV10-3, with D possibly TRBD2 on 7 matching bases. This CDR3 comprises 12 residues. The V and J ends lost 9 bases and 3 bases respectively, with 10 bases between them. Germline-derived CDR1 and CDR2 are ENHRY and SYGVKD.

The genes are TRBV5-6 and TRBJ1-2, with D perhaps matching TRBD1 (5 bases). Germline V lookup: CDR1 SGHDT, CDR2 YYEEEE. This CDR3 contains 14 residues. The germline V and J ends were trimmed by 0 bases and 5 bases, with 11 bases remaining between them. CDR3 residues: CASSLAGAEYGYTF. Written as DNA, the CDR3 is TGTGCCAGCAGCTTGGCCGGGGCAGAGTATGGCTACACCTTC. The whole variable domain, filled in from reference TRBV5-6 and TRBJ1-2, reads DAGVTQSPTHLIKTRGQQVTLRCSPKSGHDTVSWYQQALGQGPQFIFQYYEEEERQRGNFPDRFSGHQFPNYSSELNVNALLLGDSALYLCASSLAGAEYGYTFGSGTRLTVV.

The rearrangement uses TRBV27 and TRBJ1-1; D is undetermined. CDR3 size: 15 residues. The V gene lost 6 bases and the J gene lost 6 bases, with 20 bases spanning the gap. Germline V CDR1 and CDR2: MNHEY, SMNVEV (reference sequence). The CDR3 region is CASSTRVSGIAEAFF. The CDR3 DNA reads TGTGCCAGCAGCACCCGGGTTTCGGGGATCGCTGAAGCTTTCTTT.

The rearrangement links TRBV12-3 or TRBV12-4 to TRBJ2-5, with D hard to call. The CDR3 totals 14 residues. Between the trimmed V and J ends, which lost 1 base and 0 bases, there was a span of 6 bases. CDR3 nucleotide sequence: TGTGCCAGCAGTTTAGTTGGGTACCAAGAGACCCAGTACTTC. It encodes CASSLVGYQETQYF.

The chain recombines TRBV20-1 with TRBJ1-5; D may be TRBD1 (6 bases). Germline CDR1 reads DFQATT; CDR2 reads SNEGSKA (reference sequence). The germline V and J ends were trimmed by 6 bases and 4 bases, with 19 bases remaining between them. The CDR3 runs to 15 residues. The CDR3 nucleotides are TGCAGTGCCCCAGATCGGAGGGGGGGAAATCAGCCCCAGCATTTT. Encoded protein: CSAPDRRGGNQPQHF.

The genes are TRBV27 and TRBJ2-5; 7 bases fit TRBD2. The CDR3 spans 15 residues. The V segment lost 6 bases and the J segment 1 base; nucleotides outside the gene matches: 8. Germline V gene sequence: CDR1 MNHEY, CDR2 SMNVEV (reference sequence). DNA for the CDR3: TGTGCCAGCAGCCGCATAGCGGGTAGCCAAGAGACCCAGTACTTC. Protein product: CASSRIAGSQETQYF.